These T cell receptor beta chains were read from a single sample in a study of radiation and T cells in renal cell carcinoma. Measured with immunoSEQ multiplex PCR; TCRdb has only the in-frame clones, and not every one. Of more than 10,000 clones in the sample, less than 70% were seen once. This specimen was tumor tissue, taken from a patient whose treatment was nephrectomy without radiotherapy. These receptors all come from a woman of 80 years or more with renal cell carcinoma. Both conserved end residues are part of each CDR3. D genes are given only for firm matches. Rows may omit the clone size; those that give it use once, few, many or a size class.

CDR3 length	D gene	V gene	J gene	clone size	CDR3 DNA	CDR3 protein
14	TRBD2	TRBV9	TRBJ2-1	NA	TGTGCCAGCACCCCCGGGACTAGCTTTAATGAGCAGTTCTTC	CASTPGTSFNEQFF
17	TRBD1	TRBV7-9	TRBJ2-7	NA	TGTGCCAGCAGCTTACGGGGGACAGGGTGGGGATCCTACGAGCAGTACTTC	CASSLRGTGWGSYEQYF
13	TRBD1	TRBV5-1	TRBJ2-5	NA	TGCGCCAGCAGCCGGGGACAGGGTGAGACCCAGTACTTC	CASSRGQGETQYF
13	NA	TRBV7-2	TRBJ1-1	NA	TGTGCCAGCAGCGCACAGGAGAACACTGAAGCTTTCTTT	CASSAQENTEAFF
11	NA	TRBV20-1	TRBJ2-5	NA	TGCAGTGCTAATCGGGGGGAGACCCAGTACTTC	CSANRGETQYF
14	NA	TRBV4-1	TRBJ1-6	NA	TGCGCCAGCAGCCAAGTAGGCCTAAATTCGCCCCTCCACTTT	CASSQVGLNSPLHF
13	NA	TRBV30	TRBJ1-4	once	TGTGCCTGGAGCGGAGGGGGGAATGAAAAACTGTTTTTT	CAWSGGGNEKLFF
15	TRBD1	TRBV19	TRBJ2-7	NA	TGTGCCAGTAGTGCCTGGACAGGGTCGACCTACGAGCAGTACTTC	CASSAWTGSTYEQYF
16	NA	TRBV18	TRBJ1-2	NA	TGTGCCAGCTCACCGAGCCAGGATCCCGCCGCGGCTGGCTACACCTTC	CASSPSQDPAAAGYTF
14	NA	TRBV27	TRBJ2-7	NA	TGTGCCAGCAGTTTCCAGGGTGGGACCTACGAGCAGTACTTC	CASSFQGGTYEQYF